The 18 T cell receptor beta chains reported below all come from one sample, sequenced in a study of identical twins. TCRdb passed the 5' RACE reads through MiXCR, listing each CDR3 protein once. The sample carries 450,000 or so distinct CDR3 sequences, approximately 14% recorded once. The same data also contributed to another study, on yellow fever vaccine responses in identical twins.

Sequencing was carried out using CD4+ T cells sorted from blood. The origin of the receptors is a woman aged 18-29 years in good health.

In its sample, this clonotype was seen a few times. The chain recombines TRBV30 with TRBJ2-7; D may be TRBD1 (6 bases). Germline assignment: CDR1 GTSNPN and CDR2 SVGIG (reference sequence). The CDR3 length is 13 residues. V shed 0 bases and J shed 0 bases, with 6 bases lying between them. Written as DNA, the CDR3 is TGTGCCTGGAGTGTAGGGGGCTCCTACGAGCAGTACTTC. Its protein is CAWSVGGSYEQYF.

The chain links TRBV7-2 to TRBJ2-3, with a tentative D call TRBD2 (6 bases). V was trimmed by 2 bases and J by 5 bases, leaving 14 bases between them. CDR1 is SGHTA, CDR2 FQGNSA, per germline. CDR3 length: 15 residues. The CDR3 spells CASSLQAGRGDTQYF. DNA for the CDR3: TGTGCCAGCAGCTTACAAGCGGGCCGAGGAGATACGCAGTATTTT. Filled out from reference TRBV7-2 and TRBJ2-3, the complete variable domain reads GAGVSQSPSNKVTEKGKDVELRCDPISGHTALYWYRQSLGQGLEFLIYFQGNSAPDKSGLPSDRFSAERTGGSVSTLTIQRTQQEDSAVYLCASSLQAGRGDTQYFGPGTRLTVL.

This clonotype has only a few counts. The genes are TRBV5-1 and TRBJ2-3; D is perhaps TRBD1 or TRBD2 (5 bases each). With 2 bases removed from V and 0 bases from J, the gap between germline ends came to 10 bases. Germline CDR1 reads SGHRS; CDR2 reads YFSETQ. The CDR3 is 15 amino acids. CDR3 amino acids: CASSFGTHSTDTQYF. As DNA, the CDR3 is TGCGCCAGCAGCTTCGGGACGCATAGCACAGATACGCAGTATTTT.

This clonotype was picked up a small number of times. The chain has TRBV21-1 and TRBJ2-1; TRBD1 is the table's D call, not checked against the DNA. TRBV21-1 is a listed pseudogene. The CDR3 runs 14 residues. CDR3 protein: CASSVQGENNEQFF. CDR3 sequence (DNA): TGTGCCAGCAGCGTTCAGGGAGAAAACAATGAGCAGTTCTTC.

V is TRBV6-1 and J is TRBJ2-5; TRBD1 might be the D (6 bases). This CDR3 region has 14 residues. V was trimmed by 6 bases and J by 5 bases, leaving 16 bases between them. The germline V gene encodes CDR1 MNHNS and CDR2 SASEGT. In DNA form, the CDR3 reads TGTGCCAGCAGAAGAGACAGGTCACCCGAGACCCAGTACTTC. Protein sequence: CASRRDRSPETQYF.

This clonotype was counted only a few times. This chain joins TRBV20-1 and TRBJ2-3; a possible D gene is TRBD2 (7 bases). V was clipped by 1 base and J by 1 base, with 15 bases between them. CDR1 and CDR2 (germline): DFQATT, SNEGSKA (reference sequence). The CDR3 has 16 residues. CDR3 sequence reads: CSARGSGGPRTDTQYF. DNA for the CDR3: TGCAGTGCTAGAGGGTCGGGGGGCCCGCGCACAGATACGCAGTATTTT.

This chain uses TRBV6-6 with TRBJ2-7, with TRBD2 matching 7 bases. This CDR3 region has 13 residues. J gave up 3 bases and V 10 bases, and 9 bases lay outside the gene matches. Germline V CDR1 and CDR2: MNHNY, SVGAGI (reference sequence). DNA for the CDR3: TGTGCCACTGAGGGAGGGAGCTACTACGAGCAGTACTTC. Amino acids: CATEGGSYYEQYF.

This clonotype was found once. This may be a read error, as it is one base from a much larger clone. V is TRBV27 and J is TRBJ2-5; 10 bases are a match to TRBD1. Unmatched junction bases numbered 0, after V lost 4 bases and J lost 4 bases. Germline V gene data show CDR1 as MNHEY and CDR2 as SMNVEV (reference sequence). The CDR3 spans 13 residues. This CDR3 is CASSWTGGETQYF. The CDR3 nucleotides read TGTGCCAGCAGTTGGACAGGGGGAGAGACCCAGTACTTC.

The rearrangement uses TRBV4-3 and TRBJ2-1; TRBD1 is a possible D gene (5 bases). The CDR3 length is 17 residues. Deletions cut 1 base from V and 7 bases from J, with 20 bases between. The germline CDR1 and CDR2 sequences are LGHNA and YSLEER. In DNA, the CDR3 is TGCGCCAGCAGCCAAGCGGTTGTGGGCAGGGTTTCGAATGAGCAGTTCTTC. This gives the protein CASSQAVVGRVSNEQFF.

This clonotype has only a few counts. This chain links TRBV5-1 with TRBJ2-5; no clear D gene. V lost 3 bases and J lost 1, with 7 bases in between. The CDR3 loop spans 13 amino acids. Looked up from germline, CDR1 is SGHRS and CDR2 is YFSETQ. As DNA, the CDR3 is TGCGCCAGCAGCTCGCCAAGCCAAGAGACCCAGTACTTC. It yields the protein CASSSPSQETQYF.

This clonotype was observed at least ten times. The V and J genes are TRBV7-9 and TRBJ2-7; D may be TRBD2 (7 bases). The ends were cut back, 4 bases at V and 2 bases at J, with 21 bases in the middle. CDR1 SEHNR and CDR2 FQNEAQ come from the germline V gene (reference sequence). This CDR3 has 17 amino acids. In DNA, the CDR3 is TGTGCCAGCAGCTACCAGGGAGGGGGTATTGGAGCCTACGAGCAGTACTTC. This gives the protein CASSYQGGGIGAYEQYF.

The V call is TRBV19, the J call TRBJ2-7; D call uncertain. CDR3 length: 14 amino acids. From germline, CDR1 is LNHDA and CDR2 SQIVND (reference sequence). The ends were cut back, 4 bases at V and 2 bases at J, with 12 bases in the middle. The CDR3 reads CASSNPAETYEQYF. Here the CDR3 DNA reads TGTGCCAGTAGTAATCCGGCGGAAACCTACGAGCAGTACTTC.

V and J are TRBV7-2 and TRBJ2-7, with D unresolved. V lost 5 bases, J lost 5 bases, and 13 bases lay in between. CDR3 length: 13 residues. Germline V lookup: CDR1 SGHTA, CDR2 FQGNSA. The CDR3 nucleotides read TGTGCCAGCAGCCCGCGTTTCCCCCACGAGCAGTACTTC. Encoded protein: CASSPRFPHEQYF.

The chain carries TRBV5-5 and TRBJ2-1, with a possible D match to TRBD2 (6 bases). Germline values: CDR1 SGHKS, CDR2 YYEKEE (reference sequence). Trimming cost V 3 bases and J 5 bases, with 15 bases left between them. The length of the CDR3 is 15 residues. The CDR3 sequence is CASSSSPGTHNEQFF. DNA of the CDR3: TGTGCCAGCAGCTCTTCCCCAGGGACTCACAATGAGCAGTTCTTC.

This clonotype occurred many times. The chain uses TRBV6-6 and TRBJ2-1; D possibly corresponds to TRBD2 (6 bases). The V gene's germline CDR1 is MNHNY and CDR2 SVGAGI (reference sequence). Trimming stripped 2 bases from V and 10 bases from J, with 6 bases between. The CDR3 sequence is 11 residues long. The CDR3 region has the DNA TGTGCCAGCAGTTACGGAGGGGAGCAGTTCTTC. Translation: CASSYGGEQFF.

The chain has TRBV28 and TRBJ2-7; D gene unclear. V lost 4 bases and J 4 bases, leaving 11 bases between the germline ends. The CDR3 contains 13 residues. Germline loops: CDR1 MDHEN, CDR2 SYDVKM. CDR3 in amino acids: CASSSDTPYEQYF. The CDR3 DNA is TGTGCCAGCAGTTCCGACACCCCTTACGAGCAGTACTTC.

The chain couples TRBV4-1 to TRBJ2-6; D is possibly TRBD1 (5 bases). The length of the CDR3 is 17 residues. The V end was cut by 0 bases, the J end by 3 bases, with 12 bases between. The germline gives CDR1 MGHRA, CDR2 YSYEKL. The CDR3 nucleotides are TGCGCCAGCAGCCAAGAACCCAGGGAAAATGGGGCCAACGTCCTGACTTTC. Translation gives CASSQEPRENGANVLTF.

There are a few counts of this clonotype. The CDR3 DNA is TGCGCCAGCAGCTTGGTTGACGGCTATGGCTACACCTTC. Encoded protein: CASSLVDGYGYTF. J is TRBJ1-2 and V is TRBV5-1; D uncertain. CDR3 length: 13 residues. Per germline, CDR1 SGHRS and CDR2 YFSETQ. V lost 0 bases, J lost 4 bases, and 7 bases lay in between.